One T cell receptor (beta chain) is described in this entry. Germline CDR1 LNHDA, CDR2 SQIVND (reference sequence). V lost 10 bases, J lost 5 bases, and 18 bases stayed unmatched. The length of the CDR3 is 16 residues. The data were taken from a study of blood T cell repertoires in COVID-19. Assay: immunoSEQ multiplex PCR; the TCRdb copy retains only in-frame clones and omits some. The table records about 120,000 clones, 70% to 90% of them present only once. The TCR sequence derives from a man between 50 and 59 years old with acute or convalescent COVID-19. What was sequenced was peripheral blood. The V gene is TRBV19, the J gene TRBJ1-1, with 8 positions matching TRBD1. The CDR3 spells CATGQGSISRGTEAFF. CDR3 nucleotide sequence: TGTGCCACTGGACAGGGCTCTATTTCCCGGGGGACTGAAGCTTTCTTT.